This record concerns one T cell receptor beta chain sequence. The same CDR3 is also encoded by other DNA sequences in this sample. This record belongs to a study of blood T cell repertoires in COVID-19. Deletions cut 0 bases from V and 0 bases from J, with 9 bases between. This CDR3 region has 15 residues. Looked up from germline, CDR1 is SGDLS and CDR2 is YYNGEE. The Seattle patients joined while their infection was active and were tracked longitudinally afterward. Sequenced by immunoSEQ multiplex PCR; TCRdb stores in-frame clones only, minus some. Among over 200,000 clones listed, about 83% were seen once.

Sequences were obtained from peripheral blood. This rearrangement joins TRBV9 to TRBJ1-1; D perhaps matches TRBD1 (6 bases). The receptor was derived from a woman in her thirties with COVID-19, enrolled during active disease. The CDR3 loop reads CASSVAGQLNTEAFF. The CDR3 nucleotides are TGTGCCAGCAGCGTAGCGGGACAATTGAACACTGAAGCTTTCTTT.